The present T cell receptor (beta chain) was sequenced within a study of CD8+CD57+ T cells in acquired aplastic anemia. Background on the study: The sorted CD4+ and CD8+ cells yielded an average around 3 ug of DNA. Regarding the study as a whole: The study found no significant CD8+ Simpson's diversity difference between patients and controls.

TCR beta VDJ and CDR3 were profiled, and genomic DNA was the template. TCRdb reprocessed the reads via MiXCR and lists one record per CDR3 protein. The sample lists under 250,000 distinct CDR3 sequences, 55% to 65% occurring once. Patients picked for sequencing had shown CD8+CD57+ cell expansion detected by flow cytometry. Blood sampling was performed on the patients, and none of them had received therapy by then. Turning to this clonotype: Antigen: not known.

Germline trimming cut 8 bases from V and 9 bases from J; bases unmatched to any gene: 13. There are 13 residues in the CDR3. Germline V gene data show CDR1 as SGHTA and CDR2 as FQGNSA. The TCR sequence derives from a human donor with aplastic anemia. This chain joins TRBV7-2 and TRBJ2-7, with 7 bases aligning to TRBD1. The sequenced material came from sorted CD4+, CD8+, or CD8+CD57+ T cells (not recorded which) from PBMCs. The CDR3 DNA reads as TGTGCCAGCCGCTCACTTACAGGGGAATCGCAGTACTTC. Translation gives CASRSLTGESQYF.